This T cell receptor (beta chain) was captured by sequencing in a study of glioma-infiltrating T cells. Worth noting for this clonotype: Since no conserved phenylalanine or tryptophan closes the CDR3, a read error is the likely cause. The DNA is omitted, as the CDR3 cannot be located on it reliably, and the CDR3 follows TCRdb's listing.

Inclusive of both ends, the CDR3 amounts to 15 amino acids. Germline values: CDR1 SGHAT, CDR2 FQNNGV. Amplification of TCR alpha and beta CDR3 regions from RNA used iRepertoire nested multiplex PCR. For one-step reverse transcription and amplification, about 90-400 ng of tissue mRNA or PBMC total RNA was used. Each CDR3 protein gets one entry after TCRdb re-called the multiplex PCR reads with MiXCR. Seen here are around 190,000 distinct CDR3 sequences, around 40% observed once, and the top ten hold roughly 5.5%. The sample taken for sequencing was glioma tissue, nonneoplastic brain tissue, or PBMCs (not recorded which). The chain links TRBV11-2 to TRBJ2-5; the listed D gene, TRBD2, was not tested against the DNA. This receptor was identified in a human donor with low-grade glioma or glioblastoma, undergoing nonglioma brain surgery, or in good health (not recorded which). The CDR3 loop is CASSLAGESQETEYL.